This T cell receptor beta chain is drawn from a study of cytomegalovirus exposure and HLA in healthy donors. The PCR had 60 Vbeta and 13 Jbeta primers. The protocol was immunoSEQ multiplex PCR, while the TCRdb copy is restricted to in-frame clones and leaves out a portion. The sample lists 140,000 or so clones; under 90% were seen once. With V trimmed by 4 bases and J by 3 bases, 7 bases remained unmatched. In germline, CDR1 is SGDLS, CDR2 YYNGEE. This CDR3 region has 16 residues. Specimen: PBMCs. The receptor was derived from a boy younger than 10 in good health and CMV-seronegative. The chain couples TRBV9 to TRBJ2-2, with 9 bases identical to TRBD1. CDR3: CASSNNRGLHTGELFF. The CDR3, as DNA: TGTGCCAGCAGCAATAACAGGGGGCTTCACACCGGGGAGCTGTTTTTT.